This TCR beta chain was found in a study of cytomegalovirus exposure and HLA in healthy donors. Overall study findings and caveats: Some public TCRs appeared in many individuals, while most sequences were rare. In vitro checks showed that a few CMV-associated chains really do target CMV antigens.

The V gene lost 2 bases and the J gene lost 2 bases, with 3 bases spanning the gap. This CDR3 comprises 12 residues. Looked up from germline, CDR1 is SGHNT and CDR2 is YYREEE (reference sequence). To note about this clone: Its antigen is as yet unknown.

The study ran its PCR with 60 Vbeta and 13 Jbeta primers. TCRdb's copy holds only in-frame clones and misses some; the assay was immunoSEQ multiplex PCR. The sample holds 130,000 or so clones, around 80% seen once. This chain links TRBV5-4 with TRBJ2-3; no clear D gene. The sample comprised PBMCs. The receptor was isolated from a woman in her thirties or forties in good health and CMV-seronegative. This chain's CDR3 is CASSFYTDTQYF. The CDR3 DNA sequence: TGTGCCAGCAGCTTTTACACAGATACGCAGTATTTT.